This T cell receptor (beta chain) derives from a study of blood T cell repertoires in COVID-19. The overall study: Acute and convalescent COVID-19 samples came from the United States, Italy and Spain. PBMCs, B-cell-depleted T cells, or T cells were the source of the cDNA or gDNA that made up the material.

This clone was seen just once. TCRdb keeps only in-frame clones here, not all; method: immunoSEQ multiplex PCR. The repertoire has about 220,000 clones, about four fifths of them found once; the top ten carry 3% to 3.5%. V lost 0 bases and J 0 bases, leaving 8 bases between the germline ends. Germline V CDR1 and CDR2: LGHNA, YNFKEQ. CDR3 length equals 15 residues. This clonotype originated in a woman aged 30 to 39 who had recovered from COVID-19. V is TRBV4-2 and J is TRBJ1-1; D gene unclear. The sample was peripheral blood. Here the CDR3 reads CASSQDGGMNTEAFF. In DNA, the CDR3 is TGTGCCAGCAGCCAAGACGGAGGGATGAACACTGAAGCTTTCTTT.